This T cell receptor beta chain is drawn from a study of blood T cells in healthy people across ages (dated by TCRdb to the mid-2010s). For context, the study as a whole: In model experiments, template switching captured roughly one uniquely barcoded TCR beta cDNA molecule for every two T cells. To track age-related changes in TCR beta repertoire diversity, the study relied on deep sequencing normalized with unique cDNA molecular identifiers. The donors were split into four age groups: young (average approximately 16 years), middle-aged (39), aged (over 55) and long-lived (roughly 86). Using the same blood draw, the study looked at two additional independent replicas of 1 million unique cDNA reads for two donors, one aged 18 to 30 and the other aged 80 or older.

The library was prepared using 5' RACE. Sequencer: Illumina HiSeq 2500. A second 7 to 11 cycle PCR used a sample-barcoded 5' primer and a J-beta primer mix. Each TCR beta cDNA molecule received a unique molecular identifier from a template-switch 5' adaptor carrying 12 random nucleotides. Each sample yielded at least 3 million CDR3-containing paired-end reads. First-strand cDNA synthesis was performed from all RNA using the Mint cDNA synthesis kit, with priming by a TRBC-specific oligonucleotide. Following uracil-DNA glycosylase treatment, all cDNA underwent a first 18-cycle PCR with the universal primers M1SS and BC2_uni_R. Per the authors' processing: Each sample was normalized by randomly selecting 1 million high-quality reads, each carrying a distinct molecular identifier. Instead of being binned into consensus sequences, reads with shared molecular identifiers were discarded. CDR3 identification, clonotype clustering and error correction used MiTCR with a Q25 quality threshold and the strictest error-elimination algorithm. A nonparametric unseen species model using Euler transformation provided a lower-bound estimate of total TCR beta diversity. The public reads were reprocessed in TCRdb via fastp at Q25 and MiXCR, keeping in-frame beta chains. Every entry covers one CDR3 protein and lists the most common genes and DNA from its rows. Clone size and V and J calls follow TCRdb, not the original study. The sample data list 700,000 to 900,000 distinct CDR3 sequences, and approximately 24% of these were observed just once. The ten most abundant clones make up approximately 2.9% of the sample.

Systemically healthy Caucasian individuals from Russia, 35 to 50 in total and aged roughly 6 to 95 years, were included as donors. Around 10 milliliters of peripheral blood were collected from each donor into EDTA-treated Vacutainer tubes. Ficoll-Paque density-gradient centrifugation was used to isolate PBMCs, with at least 7 million per sample. Total RNA, at least 6 micrograms per sample, was extracted from PBMCs with Trizol reagent. For every donor, an aliquot of PBMCs went through flow cytometry to measure the percentages of naive CD45RAhigh/CD27high T cells. The study at large found these results: Because the CMV infection status of the donors was unknown, age-related changes in expanded clonotypes may potentially have been confounded. Estimates of total diversity from one million sequenced T cells were regarded as lower bounds and underestimates. Observed TCR beta diversity correlated strongly with the percentage of naive T cells measured by flow cytometry. Because profiling used bulk unsorted PBMCs, naive and antigen-experienced compartments could not be compared conclusively. As age increased, observed TCR beta diversity per million T cells dropped in a roughly linear way, and a significant reduction was already evident by age approximately 40. Compared with the aged group, the long-lived group had more naive CD4+ T cells, fewer expanded clones and increased TCR diversity, a pattern suggesting age selection.

In regard to this clonotype: What antigen it recognizes has not been identified. No clone much larger than this one lies a single base away; base qualities are absent.

These same records also appear under a second study, on T cells of mothers and their children. According to the second study: Donors were nine systemically healthy Caucasian individuals: three mothers and their six children. cDNA synthesis used all of the extracted RNA, with approximately 1.6 ug of RNA in each 15 ul reaction. In the second PCR, sample barcodes and 2-4 random nucleotides were introduced via the M1S primer. Over 8 million TCR beta CDR3 reads were obtained for each mother, and approximately 2.9 million reads were obtained for each child. Thymic selection shapes the output of TCR recombination in a similar way in related and unrelated pairs, and inherited differences have a minor effect. Normalized repertoire overlap in related mother-child pairs was always slightly higher than in unrelated mother-child pairs, but the difference was never significant. No persistent microchimeric T cell clones were detected, at a sensitivity of approximately 90 clones per million clonotypes. The study used deep NGS to compare TCR beta repertoires of mothers and children, seeking features distinguishing related mother-child pairs from unrelated individuals. Mothers averaged around 40 +/- 4 years of age and children averaged about 10 +/- 4 years. After adapter ligation was performed with NEBNext reagents, the libraries were sequenced on an Illumina HiSeq 2000 with 100+100 nt paired-end reads. To prevent cross-contamination, the mother and child libraries were prepared one month apart and sequenced in separate runs. For each donor, somewhere between about 450,000 and 2,200,000 distinct TCR beta clonotypes were identified. Naive TCR beta clonotypes were estimated from low-frequency clonotypes matched to each donor's FACS-determined naive share, without sorting.

The sequence came from a boy under 18 in good health. The sample was blood.

The CDR3 amino acid sequence is: CASSLRGGYDEQYF. Read as DNA, the sequence is TGTGCCAGCAGCTTACGGGGAGGGTATGACGAGCAGTACTTC. The receptor chain draws on TRBV7-2 and TRBJ2-7, and 7 bases in between align with TRBD2. Reading the germline V gene gives CDR1 SGHTA and CDR2 FQGNSA. Trimming accounts for 2 bases at V and 5 bases at J, while the number of junction bases matched to no gene is 6. From the cysteine up to the phenylalanine, the CDR3 has a length of 14 residues. The read is trimmed to its CDR3 DNA, 42 bases read in frame from base 1.